Below, 30 T cell receptor beta chains from the same sample are listed, as sequenced in a study of radiotherapy plus CTLA-4 blockade in lung cancer. Assay used: immunoSEQ multiplex PCR; TCRdb lists only in-frame clones, some missing. The top ten hold around 7% of the sample, which has some 74,000 clones, roughly 80% seen once. Sequenced here: peripheral blood, sampled from a patient treated with radiotherapy plus ipilimumab. The receptors stem from a human donor with non-small cell lung cancer who had a complete response to radiotherapy plus ipilimumab.

The gene calls are TRBV6-1 and TRBJ1-1, with D possibly matching TRBD1 (6 bases). Germline CDR1 reads MNHNS; CDR2 reads SASEGT. The CDR3 is made up of 13 amino acids. The ends were cut back, 6 bases at V and 4 bases at J, with 12 bases in the middle. The CDR3 coding sequence is TGTGCCAGCAGACACAGGGAGACCACTGAAGCTTTCTTT. Its protein product is CASRHRETTEAFF.

The rearrangement uses TRBV18 and TRBJ2-2; D is unresolved. This CDR3 is 17 amino acids long. Trimming removed 1 base at V and 0 bases at J, with 12 bases between. Germline-derived CDR1 and CDR2 are KGHSH and LQKENI. The CDR3 here is CASSPQTDGSNTGELFF. CDR3 DNA: TGTGCCAGCTCACCACAGACGGATGGATCGAACACCGGGGAGCTGTTTTTT.

J is TRBJ1-1 and V is TRBV6-1; tentatively, D is TRBD1 (6 bases). Trimming removed 1 base from V and 5 bases from J, with 11 bases in between. This CDR3 comprises 14 residues. Germline V gene lookup returns CDR1 MNHNS and CDR2 SASEGT. CDR3 DNA: TGTGCCAGCAGTGAAGAAGGGGGAAGGACTGAAGCTTTCTTT. Its protein is CASSEEGGRTEAFF.

The chain links TRBV7-2 to TRBJ1-1; D gene unclear. The germline V gene encodes CDR1 SGHTA and CDR2 FQGNSA. V shed 4 bases and J shed 10 bases, with 13 bases lying between them. This CDR3 region has 12 residues. Written as DNA, the CDR3 is TGTGCCAGCAGCTCAGCAAGGGTGTCAGCTTTCTTT. Protein sequence: CASSSARVSAFF.

The V and J genes are TRBV28 and TRBJ2-4; 7 nucleotides agree with TRBD1. The CDR3 consists of 15 residues. The germline V gene has CDR1 MDHEN and CDR2 SYDVKM. Germline trimming cut 6 bases from V and 7 bases from J; bases unmatched to any gene: 12. Written as DNA, the CDR3 is TGTGCCAGCAGCTTGGTGACAGGGCAGTTGAACATTCAGTACTTC. It specifies CASSLVTGQLNIQYF.

CDR3 nucleotide sequence: TGTGCCACCAGCATGAGAGCGGGAGGAAGGAATGAGCAGTTCTTC. It codes for CATSMRAGGRNEQFF. The rearrangement links TRBV15 to TRBJ2-1; TRBD2 aligns across 9 bases. This CDR3 has 15 amino acids. The V gene end was trimmed by 4 bases and the J gene end by 7 bases; junction bases not matched to a gene: 8. Germline CDR1 is LNHNV and CDR2 is YYDKDF (reference sequence).

The rearrangement joins TRBV2 to TRBJ1-3; TRBD1 aligns across 9 bases. V was clipped by 5 bases and J by 8 bases; unmatched bases: 10. The CDR3 spans 15 residues. CDR1 is SNHLY and CDR2 is FYNNEI in the germline V gene. The CDR3 is CASSRTGAGEDTIYF. CDR3 coding DNA: TGTGCCAGCAGTAGGACAGGGGCCGGGGAGGACACCATATATTTT. The complete variable domain, with remaining parts taken from reference TRBV2 and TRBJ1-3, reads EPEVTQTPSHQVTQMGQEVILRCVPISNHLYFYWYRQILGQKVEFLVSFYNNEISEKSEIFDDQFSVERPDGSNFTLKIRSTKLEDSAMYFCASSRTGAGEDTIYFGEGSWLTVV.

The J gene is TRBJ1-1, the V gene TRBV4-1; possible D gene TRBD1, 5 bases. Trimming took off 0 bases at V and 4 bases at J, with 12 bases between the two ends. The CDR3 has 15 amino acids. Germline V gene sequence: CDR1 MGHRA, CDR2 YSYEKL. The CDR3 DNA follows: TGCGCCAGCAGCCAAGACCGGGTGGGGCTCACTGAAGCTTTCTTT. It specifies CASSQDRVGLTEAFF.

V and J are TRBV27 and TRBJ2-6; D not certain. Trimming shortened V by 3 bases and J by 0 bases, and 3 bases separated the two germline ends. The CDR3 has 14 amino acids. Germline V gene data show CDR1 as MNHEY and CDR2 as SMNVEV (reference sequence). The CDR3 sequence: CASSFYSGANVLTF. CDR3 bases: TGTGCCAGCAGTTTCTACTCTGGGGCCAACGTCCTGACTTTC.

The chain combines TRBV5-1 with TRBJ1-2; D gene unclear. The germline gives CDR1 SGHRS, CDR2 YFSETQ. This CDR3 comprises 14 residues. V was cut by 0 bases and J by 2 bases, with 8 bases left in between. The CDR3 region is CASSLDVANYGYTF. The CDR3 bases are TGCGCCAGCAGCTTGGATGTGGCAAACTATGGCTACACCTTC.

The chain recombines TRBV2 with TRBJ2-6, with 16 bases fitting TRBD2. In germline, CDR1 is SNHLY, CDR2 FYNNEI. CDR3 length: 14 residues. V gave up 6 bases and J gave up 14 bases; unmatched junction bases: 4. The CDR3 DNA reads as TGTGCCAGCAGGGGGGGACTAGCGGGAGGGATCCTGACTTTC. This translates into CASRGGLAGGILTF.

The chain combines TRBV6-5 with TRBJ2-7; TRBD2 aligns across 10 bases. With 4 bases clipped from V and 5 bases from J, the junction kept 11 bases outside the gene matches. This CDR3 is 16 amino acids long. The germline V gene encodes CDR1 MNHEY and CDR2 SVGAGI. The CDR3 sequence: CASSFFPSGGANEQYF. The DNA for the CDR3 is TGTGCCAGCAGTTTCTTCCCCAGCGGGGGGGCGAACGAGCAGTACTTC.

The CDR3 sequence is CASSQPTENTGELFF. CDR3 nucleotide sequence: TGCGCCAGCAGCCAGCCGACCGAGAACACCGGGGAGCTGTTTTTT. The chain is built from TRBV4-1 and TRBJ2-2; D call uncertain. From germline, CDR1 is MGHRA and CDR2 YSYEKL. The ends were cut back, 3 bases at V and 1 base at J, with 9 bases in the middle. The CDR3 length is 15 residues.

The sample holds many counts of this clone. V usage is TRBV30 and J usage is TRBJ1-6; no clear D gene. The CDR3 has 12 residues. CDR1 is GTSNPN, CDR2 SVGIG, per germline (reference sequence). V was cut by 3 bases and J by 14 bases, with 14 bases left in between. CDR3 sequence reads: CAWRRSSGSLHF. CDR3 nucleotide sequence: TGTGCCTGGAGACGATCCTCGGGGTCCCTCCACTTT.

The CDR3 bases are TGTGCCTGGAGTGTACGTGACAGGAGGAACACTGAAGCTTTCTTT. This translates into CAWSVRDRRNTEAFF. This chain uses TRBV30 with TRBJ1-1, with D possibly being TRBD1 (6 bases). This CDR3 comprises 15 residues. The V end was cut by 0 bases, the J end by 1 base, with 12 bases between. The germline CDR1 and CDR2 sequences are GTSNPN and SVGIG (reference sequence).

This chain joins TRBV4-1 and TRBJ1-3, with no clear D. V was shortened by 1 base and J by 5 bases, with 0 bases between the two germline ends. The CDR3 runs 11 residues. Germline CDR1 MGHRA, CDR2 YSYEKL. The CDR3 DNA follows: TGCGCCAGCAGCCAAGGAAACACCATATATTTT. It codes for CASSQGNTIYF.

The genes are TRBV18 and TRBJ2-1, with D possibly called TRBD1 or TRBD2 (5 bases each). Germline V gene sequence: CDR1 KGHSH, CDR2 LQKENI. This CDR3 is 15 amino acids long. Trimming pared 10 bases from V and 8 bases from J, leaving 24 bases between. CDR3 sequence: CAIQRGLRDKDEQFF. The CDR3 DNA is TGTGCCATCCAACGGGGCTTAAGGGATAAGGATGAGCAGTTCTTC.

Within the sample, this clone is medium-sized. V is TRBV11-3 and J is TRBJ1-3, with a possible D match to TRBD1 (5 bases). Per the germline V gene, CDR1 is SGHNT and CDR2 is YENEEA. V gave up 4 bases and J gave up 1 base, with 11 bases separating them. The CDR3 sequence is 15 residues long. The CDR3 loop reads CASSSGTTSGNTIYF. CDR3 nucleotide sequence: TGTGCCAGCAGCTCAGGGACCACATCTGGAAACACCATATATTTT.

The chain couples TRBV7-2 to TRBJ1-1, with D uncertain. Germline V gene lookup returns CDR1 SGHTA and CDR2 FQGNSA. Trimming pared 1 base from V and 5 bases from J, leaving 11 bases between. This CDR3 contains 14 residues. CDR3 sequence: CASSLGDPRTEAFF. Here the CDR3 DNA reads TGTGCCAGCAGCTTAGGCGACCCGAGGACTGAAGCTTTCTTT.

The rearrangement joins TRBV6-5 to TRBJ1-5; no clear D gene. The CDR3 is made up of 14 amino acids. V lost 2 bases to trimming and J lost 1 base, with 6 bases between them. Germline CDR1 and CDR2: MNHEY and SVGAGI. The CDR3 loop is CASSYRRSNQPQHF. CDR3 sequence (DNA): TGTGCCAGCAGTTACAGGAGGAGCAATCAGCCCCAGCATTTT.

The J gene is TRBJ2-1, the V gene TRBV5-4, with D perhaps TRBD2 (6 bases). V lost 4 bases and J 0 bases, leaving 11 bases between the germline ends. In germline, CDR1 is SGHNT, CDR2 YYREEE (reference sequence). This CDR3 has 15 residues. CDR3 loop: CASSPGRSSYNEQFF. The DNA of the CDR3 is TGTGCCAGCAGCCCTGGGAGGAGCTCCTACAATGAGCAGTTCTTC.

This chain joins TRBV4-1 and TRBJ1-2; D gene unclear. In germline, CDR1 is MGHRA, CDR2 YSYEKL. The CDR3 loop spans 15 amino acids. The V and J ends lost 0 bases and 6 bases respectively, with 14 bases between them. The CDR3 DNA reads TGCGCCAGCAGCCAAGAAAGGAACAATCTCGATGGCTACACCTTC. This sequence encodes CASSQERNNLDGYTF.

This chain joins TRBV7-9 and TRBJ2-3, with D possibly being TRBD2 (6 bases). This CDR3 region has 13 residues. V lost 5 bases to trimming and J lost 7 bases, with 13 bases between them. The germline V gene encodes CDR1 SEHNR and CDR2 FQNEAQ (reference sequence). CDR3 DNA sequence: TGTGCCAGCAGCCTCGATAGCGGATATACGCAGTATTTT. Protein product: CASSLDSGYTQYF. The entire variable domain, with the rest obtained from reference TRBV7-9 and TRBJ2-3, is as follows: DTGVSQNPRHKITKRGQNVTFRCDPISEHNRLYWYRQTLGQGPEFLTYFQNEAQLEKSRLLSDRFSAERPKGSFSTLEIQRTEQGDSAMYLCASSLDSGYTQYFGPGTRLTVL.

V is TRBV6-5 and J is TRBJ1-2; D gene ambiguous. This CDR3 has 13 amino acids. V was cut by 2 bases and J by 0 bases, with 4 bases left in between. The V gene's germline CDR1 is MNHEY and CDR2 SVGAGI. The CDR3, as DNA: TGTGCCAGCAGTTACGCTCCTAACTATGGCTACACCTTC. Translation: CASSYAPNYGYTF.

This rearrangement joins TRBV6-6 to TRBJ1-1; 8 nucleotides align to TRBD1. Germline lookup yields CDR1 MNHNY and CDR2 SVGAGI (reference sequence). The CDR3 loop spans 15 amino acids. V lost 7 bases, J lost 6 bases, and 13 bases stayed unmatched. The CDR3 sequence is CASNVLRDRNPEAFF. In DNA form, the CDR3 reads TGTGCCAGCAATGTCCTCCGGGACAGGAATCCTGAAGCTTTCTTT.

CDR3 nucleotides: TGTGCCAGCTTACAGGACTACGAGCAGTACTTC. This gives the protein CASLQDYEQYF. The chain combines TRBV6-1 with TRBJ2-7; D possibly corresponds to TRBD1 (5 bases). There are 11 residues in the CDR3. Trimming took off 8 bases at V and 3 bases at J, with 8 bases between the two ends. Germline V gene data show CDR1 as MNHNS and CDR2 as SASEGT.

This clone was recorded only once. The chain carries TRBV27 and TRBJ1-1, with a weak D call TRBD1 (6 bases). CDR1 is MNHEY, CDR2 SMNVEV, per germline (reference sequence). V shed 6 bases and J shed 4 bases, with 12 bases lying between them. The CDR3 totals 13 residues. CDR3 sequence reads: CASSRTGITEAFF. The CDR3 region has the DNA TGTGCCAGCAGCCGTACAGGGATCACTGAAGCTTTCTTT.

J is TRBJ1-2 and V is TRBV6-1; D possibly corresponds to TRBD1 (5 bases). Germline CDR1 MNHNS, CDR2 SASEGT. The CDR3 loop spans 13 amino acids. V was cut by 9 bases and J by 1 base, with 12 bases left in between. CDR3 nucleotides: TGTGCCAGTTCTTCAGGGTATAACTATGGCTACACCTTC. It encodes CASSSGYNYGYTF.

CDR3 protein: CASSHLAANYGYTF. Written as DNA, the CDR3 is TGCGCCAGCAGCCATTTAGCGGCTAACTATGGCTACACCTTC. The J gene is TRBJ1-2, the V gene TRBV4-1, with D uncertain. CDR1 and CDR2 (germline): MGHRA, YSYEKL. CDR3 length equals 14 residues. V was cut by 3 bases and J by 0 bases, with 8 bases left in between.

This chain connects TRBV6-1 to TRBJ1-5; 10 positions agree with TRBD1. This CDR3 spans 17 amino acids. The germline CDR1 and CDR2 sequences are MNHNS and SASEGT. V shed 0 bases, J shed 4 bases, and the junction held 6 bases outside the gene matches. The CDR3 is CASSEALTGGRNQPQHF. The CDR3 DNA reads as TGTGCCAGCAGTGAAGCCCTGACAGGGGGCAGGAATCAGCCCCAGCATTTT.